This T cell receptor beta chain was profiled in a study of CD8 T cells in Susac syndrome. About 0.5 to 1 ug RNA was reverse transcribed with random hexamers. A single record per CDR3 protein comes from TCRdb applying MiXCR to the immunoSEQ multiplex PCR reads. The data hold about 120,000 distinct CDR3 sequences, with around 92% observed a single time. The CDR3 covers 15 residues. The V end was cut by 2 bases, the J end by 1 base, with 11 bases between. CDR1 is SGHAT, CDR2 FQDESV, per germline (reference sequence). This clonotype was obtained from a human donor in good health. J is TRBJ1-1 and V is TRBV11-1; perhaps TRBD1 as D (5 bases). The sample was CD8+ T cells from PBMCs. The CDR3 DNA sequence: TGTGCCAGCAGCTTACTGGGGGATAGGAACACTGAAGCTTTCTTT. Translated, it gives CASSLLGDRNTEAFF.